The present entry profiles one TCR beta chain with its context. V lost 0 bases and J lost 4, with 8 bases in between. The germline V gene has CDR1 MDHEN and CDR2 SYDVKM. The CDR3 runs to 14 residues. This record belongs to a study of blood T cell repertoires in COVID-19. Study background: In each case, the material was cDNA or gDNA derived from T cells, B-cell-depleted T cells, or PBMCs.

In the original analysis: Estimation of nucleated cell counts was performed using reference gene primer amplification. Data came from immunoSEQ multiplex PCR; TCRdb stores just in-frame clones and leaves some out. V and J calls and clone size follow that table, whereas D and trimming were derived from the DNA. Here the sample spans 95,000 to 100,000 clones, approximately 86% being singletons. The specimen was peripheral blood. The TCR originated in a man aged 80 or over with acute or convalescent COVID-19. The J gene is TRBJ2-3, the V gene TRBV28; possible D gene TRBD1, 6 bases. CDR3 loop: CASSLWQGPDTQYF. The CDR3 DNA follows: TGTGCCAGCAGTTTATGGCAGGGGCCAGATACGCAGTATTTT.